This T cell receptor beta chain was captured in a study of shared clonotypes between healthy human individuals. CDR3 length: 15 residues. Trimming shortened V by 2 bases and J by 0 bases, and 8 bases separated the two germline ends. Germline lookup yields CDR1 MNHNS and CDR2 SASEGT. Genomic DNA of every subset was divided equally among multiple immunoSEQ plates. The method was immunoSEQ multiplex PCR; TCRdb's version includes in-frame clones alone and lacks a portion of them. This table has 1,400,000 or so clones, around 98.5% appearing once. Regarding the study as a whole: Clonotypes that were shared across four donors made up around 5% of naive CD4 clonotypes.

About this clone: Its antigen is not known. At the DNA level, this CDR3 is encoded by other sequences in the same sample as well.

This chain uses TRBV6-1 with TRBJ2-1, with D perhaps TRBD2 (5 bases). The sequencing sample was made of naive CD4+ T cells sorted from blood. The subset here: CD45RA+ positively selected. This clonotype originated in a man under 40 in good health. DNA for the CDR3: TGTGCCAGCAGTGAACGAGGGAGCTCCTACAATGAGCAGTTCTTC. Translating gives CASSERGSSYNEQFF.